This T cell receptor (beta chain) was identified in a study of T cell repertoires in cytomegalovirus infection. Study-wide background: Recently identified HLA-C-restricted CMV epitopes were among the peptides used. TCR beta signatures that were public indicated CMV infection and matching HLA type.

TCRdb re-called the reads through MiXCR, storing one row per CDR3 protein. The data show about half a million distinct CDR3 sequences, with around 35% seen just once and roughly 16% held by the top ten. This clonotype was counted a few times. Its antigen is unknown. Germline V gives CDR1 MNHEY, CDR2 SMNVEV (reference sequence). CDR3 length equals 16 residues. The trim removed 8 bases at V and 7 bases at J, leaving 12 bases unmatched. This specimen consisted of cultured PBMCs, obtained from culture after CMV antigen stimulation. This sequence joins TRBV27 and TRBJ2-1; 12 bases align to TRBD2. The receptor was isolated from a human donor in good health (CMV status not recorded). Some clones in this sample may be carry-over from other donors' samples. DNA of the CDR3: TGTGCCAGCTTCCTTAGGCTAGCGGGAGGGCCGAATGAGCAGTTCTTC. It specifies CASFLRLAGGPNEQFF.